Listed here are 14 T cell receptor beta chains from one sample, sequenced in a study of beta chain features in type 1 diabetes (dated 2018 in TCRdb). The library was prepared using the immunoSEQ multiplex PCR assay. The entire isolated RNA was reverse transcribed using the High Capacity cDNA Reverse Transcription Kit, and thus expressed TCRB transcripts were sequenced. This is the immuneACCESS table as TCRdb keeps it, with only in-frame sequences that have V and J called. A part of the clones is gone; compared with another copy, unresolved V genes explain less than half, and the rest is unexplained. This sample has around 190,000 clones in its table, and approximately 13% of those were observed once. Roughly 0.6% of the sample rests with the top ten. Specimen: central memory CD4+ T cells from blood. These receptors were taken from a woman aged 18-35 years in good health.

There are a few counts of this clone. Other nucleotide sequences in the sample specify the same CDR3. This rearrangement joins TRBV30 to TRBJ1-1; D not resolved. Germline CDR1 is GTSNPN and CDR2 is SVGIG (reference sequence). Deletions cut 2 bases from V and 0 bases from J, with 7 bases between. The CDR3 is 13 residues long. DNA of the CDR3: TGTGCCTGGAGTACAGCTATGAACACTGAAGCTTTCTTT. It codes for CAWSTAMNTEAFF.

The chain has TRBV30 and TRBJ2-2, with 12 bases that match TRBD2. The V segment lost 8 bases and the J segment 9 bases; nucleotides outside the gene matches: 10. CDR1 is GTSNPN and CDR2 is SVGIG in the germline V gene (reference sequence). The CDR3 covers 14 residues. The CDR3 DNA reads TGTGCCCGACGACTAGCGGGAGATTCCAGGGAGCTGTTTTTT. The encoded protein is CARRLAGDSRELFF.

This clone was recorded at least ten times. The gene calls are TRBV7-9 and TRBJ1-2; 10 nucleotides line up with TRBD1. Germline CDR1 reads SEHNR; CDR2 reads FQNEAQ (reference sequence). This CDR3 is built from 15 residues. Trimming removed 3 bases from V and 8 bases from J; junction bases left unmatched: 9. CDR3 DNA sequence: TGTGCCAGCAGCTTCGCCGGGACAGGGGTTGGAGGCTACACCTTC. It specifies CASSFAGTGVGGYTF. The full variable domain, rest sourced from reference TRBV7-9 and TRBJ1-2, is DTGVSQNPRHKITKRGQNVTFRCDPISEHNRLYWYRQTLGQGPEFLTYFQNEAQLEKSRLLSDRFSAERPKGSFSTLEIQRTEQGDSAMYLCASSFAGTGVGGYTFGSGTRLTVV.

The chain couples TRBV5-4 to TRBJ2-2; TRBD1 might be the D (5 bases). CDR3 length: 15 amino acids. The V end lost 4 bases, the J end lost 0 bases, and 10 bases lay between the germline ends. Germline assignment: CDR1 SGHNT and CDR2 YYREEE (reference sequence). The CDR3 region is CASSAKQANTGELFF. CDR3 DNA sequence: TGTGCCAGCAGCGCTAAACAGGCGAACACCGGGGAGCTGTTTTTT.

This clone has only a few counts. The same CDR3 is also encoded by other DNA sequences in this sample. CDR3 in amino acids: CASSPDRGGGYTF. The CDR3 DNA reads TGTGCCAGCAGCCCCGACAGGGGAGGTGGCTACACCTTC. The rearrangement links TRBV5-4 to TRBJ1-2; 8 positions match TRBD1. V was clipped by 4 bases and J by 7 bases; unmatched bases: 6. CDR3 length: 13 amino acids. Germline-derived CDR1 and CDR2 are SGHNT and YYREEE (reference sequence).

CDR3 in DNA: TGTGCCAGCTCAACGACAGGAAAGGATCAGCCCCAGCATTTT. Translating it yields CASSTTGKDQPQHF. The chain employs TRBV18 and TRBJ1-5; maybe TRBD1 (6 bases). The V gene lost 5 bases and the J gene lost 5 bases, with 13 bases spanning the gap. Germline loops: CDR1 KGHSH, CDR2 LQKENI. This CDR3 is built from 14 residues.

This clone turned up a few times. The same CDR3 arises from other DNA sequences in this sample as well. The V call is TRBV7-8, the J call TRBJ2-1, with D possibly matching TRBD1 (6 bases). V lost 2 bases and J 2 bases, leaving 10 bases between the germline ends. The CDR3 consists of 15 residues. Looked up from germline, CDR1 is SGHVS and CDR2 is FQNEAQ. The CDR3 reads CASSLTGFTYNEQFF. The CDR3 DNA reads TGTGCCAGCAGCTTAACAGGGTTCACCTACAATGAGCAGTTCTTC.

The sample holds a few counts of this clone. V is TRBV25-1 and J is TRBJ2-5, with 7 bases identical to TRBD1. The germline gives CDR1 MGHDK, CDR2 SYGVNS. The CDR3 runs 17 residues. The ends lost 3 bases at V and 5 bases at J; junction bases unmatched: 15. The CDR3 loop reads CASSEGSGTDKRETQYF. The CDR3 bases are TGTGCCAGCAGTGAGGGGTCGGGGACAGACAAACGGGAGACCCAGTACTTC.

This clone appeared a few times. The rearrangement joins TRBV7-9 to TRBJ2-5; 7 bases agree with TRBD1. J was trimmed by 3 bases and V by 4 bases; bases with no gene match: 5. The germline gives CDR1 SEHNR, CDR2 FQNEAQ (reference sequence). CDR3 size: 14 residues. The CDR3 nucleotides read TGTGCCAGCAGCTCGGGACAGCCGAAAGAGACCCAGTACTTC. It specifies CASSSGQPKETQYF.

V usage is TRBV6-5 and J usage is TRBJ1-5; TRBD1 matches at 7 bases. The ends lost 6 bases at V and 8 bases at J; junction bases unmatched: 7. The CDR3 length is 13 residues. Germline CDR1 and CDR2: MNHEY and SVGAGI. In DNA, the CDR3 is TGTGCCAGCAGCCAGGGGGGTGTGAAGCCCCAGCATTTT. Residues: CASSQGGVKPQHF.

This clone has only a few counts. The chain employs TRBV5-4 and TRBJ1-1; TRBD1 is a possible D gene (5 bases). Germline loops: CDR1 SGHNT, CDR2 YYREEE (reference sequence). V gave up 0 bases and J gave up 1 base, with 7 bases separating them. The CDR3 runs 14 residues. DNA for the CDR3: TGTGCCAGCAGCTTGGACAGGAGGAACACTGAAGCTTTCTTT. This encodes CASSLDRRNTEAFF.

In this sample, this clone turned up a few times. Other nucleotide sequences in the sample specify the same CDR3. The chain has TRBV9 and TRBJ2-1; 9 nucleotides agree with TRBD2. With V trimmed by 3 bases and J by 4 bases, 5 bases remained unmatched. The germline CDR1 and CDR2 sequences are SGDLS and YYNGEE. The CDR3 loop spans 15 amino acids. CDR3 DNA: TGTGCCAGCAGCGATACTAGCGGGCCGTACAATGAGCAGTTCTTC. Protein: CASSDTSGPYNEQFF.

This clone has a handful of counts. V gene TRBV9 combines with J gene TRBJ1-2; possible D gene TRBD1, 5 bases. Trimming left V 0 bases short and J 8 bases short, with 14 bases between. This CDR3 is built from 14 residues. Germline V lookup: CDR1 SGDLS, CDR2 YYNGEE. The CDR3 DNA sequence: TGTGCCAGCAGCGTAGCGCAGGGAAAGGGCGGCTACACCTTC. Protein product: CASSVAQGKGGYTF.

The chain joins TRBV30 to TRBJ1-5, with TRBD1 matching 7 bases. Germline V gene data show CDR1 as GTSNPN and CDR2 as SVGIG (reference sequence). Unmatched junction bases numbered 5, after V lost 4 bases and J lost 2 bases. This CDR3 is built from 14 residues. The CDR3 DNA sequence: TGTGCCTGGACGGGACAGATCGGCAATCAGCCCCAGCATTTT. It translates to CAWTGQIGNQPQHF.